This T cell receptor (beta chain) was sequenced during a study of technical replicates of blood from a handful of donors (dated by TCRdb to the late 2010s). The library was built by means of the immunoSEQ multiplex PCR assay. What TCRdb holds here is the immuneACCESS table cut down to in-frame rearrangements. Part of the clones is not present; checked against another copy, under half of the missing clones reflect an unresolved V gene, and the others are unexplained. Within this sample are fewer than 90,000 clones, with around 94% of them counted one time only. The ten largest clones add up to 0.39% of the sample. Based on the germline V gene (reference sequence), the CDR1 and CDR2 sequences are SGHNT and YYREEE. Taken from cysteine to phenylalanine, the CDR3 has 15 residues. Only the CDR3 portion is preserved as DNA: 45 bases, with reading frame beginning at the first base. V sheds 4 bases and J sheds 5 bases, leaving 18 bases between their ends.

As concerns this clone: Its antigen remains unidentified. No clone much larger than this one lies a single base away; base qualities are absent.

The chain links TRBV5-4 with TRBJ1-1, with TRBD1 tentatively as D gene (5 bases match). This receptor was identified in a human donor in good health. Sequences were obtained from T cells isolated from PBMCs. In nucleotide form, the sequence is TGTGCCAGCAGCAACCTGGTGGGGGGGAGGACTGAAGCTTTCTTT. Translated, this gives CASSNLVGGRTEAFF.